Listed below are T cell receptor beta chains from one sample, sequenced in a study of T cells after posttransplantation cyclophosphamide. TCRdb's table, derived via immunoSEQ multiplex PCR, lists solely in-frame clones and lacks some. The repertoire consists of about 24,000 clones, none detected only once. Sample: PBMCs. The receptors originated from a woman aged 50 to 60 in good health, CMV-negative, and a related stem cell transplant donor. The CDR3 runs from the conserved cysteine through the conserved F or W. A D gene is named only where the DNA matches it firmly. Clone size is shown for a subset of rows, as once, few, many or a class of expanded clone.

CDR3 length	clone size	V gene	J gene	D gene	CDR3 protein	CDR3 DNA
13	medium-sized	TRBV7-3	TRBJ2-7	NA	CASSSDSSGEQYF	TGTGCCAGCAGCTCCGACTCCTCAGGGGAGCAGTACTTC
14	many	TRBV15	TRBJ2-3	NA	CATSRETITDTQYF	TGTGCCACCAGCAGAGAAACTATCACAGATACGCAGTATTTT
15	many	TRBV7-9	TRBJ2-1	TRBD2	CASSQPGLAINEQFF	TGTGCCAGCAGCCAGCCGGGACTAGCTATCAATGAGCAGTTCTTC
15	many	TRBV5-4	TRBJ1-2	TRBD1	CASSPRDRTNYGYTF	TGTGCCAGCAGCCCACGGGACAGGACTAACTATGGCTACACCTTC
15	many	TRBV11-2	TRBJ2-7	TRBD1	CASSLAADRADEQYF	TGTGCCAGCAGCTTAGCAGCCGACAGGGCTGACGAGCAGTACTTC
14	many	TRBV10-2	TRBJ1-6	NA	CASSDEGVNSPLHF	TGCGCCAGCAGTGACGAGGGGGTTAATTCACCCCTCCACTTT
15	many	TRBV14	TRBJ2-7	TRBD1	CASSHGTGGTHEQYF	TGTGCCAGCAGCCACGGGACAGGGGGAACCCACGAGCAGTACTTC
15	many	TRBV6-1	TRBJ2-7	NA	CASQLGLFSSYEQYF	TGTGCCAGCCAACTTGGACTCTTCAGCTCCTACGAGCAGTACTTC
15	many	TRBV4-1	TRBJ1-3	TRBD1	CASSPQGARGNTIYF	TGCGCCAGCAGCCCGCAGGGGGCTCGTGGAAACACCATATATTTT
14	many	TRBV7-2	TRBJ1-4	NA	CASSLDRHNEKLFF	TGTGCCAGCAGCTTAGACAGACATAATGAAAAACTGTTTTTT
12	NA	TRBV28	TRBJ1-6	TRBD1	CASSTGDSPLHF	TGTGCCAGCAGTACAGGGGATTCACCCCTCCACTTT
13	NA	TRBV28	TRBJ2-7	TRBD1	CASTHGTGREQYF	TGTGCCAGCACTCACGGGACAGGGCGCGAGCAGTACTTC
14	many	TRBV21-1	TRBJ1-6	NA	CASSRQGVRSPLHF	TGTGCCAGCAGCAGACAGGGGGTTCGCTCACCCCTCCACTTT
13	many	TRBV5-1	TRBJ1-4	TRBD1	CASSPGTGEKLFF	TGCGCCAGCAGCCCAGGGACAGGTGAAAAACTGTTTTTT
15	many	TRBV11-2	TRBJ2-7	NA	CASSSLAGRPYEQYF	TGTGCCAGCAGCTCGCTGGCGGGGAGGCCCTACGAGCAGTACTTC
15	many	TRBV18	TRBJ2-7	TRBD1	CASSPRTGGSYEQYF	TGTGCCAGCTCACCACGGACAGGGGGCAGTTACGAGCAGTACTTC
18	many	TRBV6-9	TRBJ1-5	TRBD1	CASDGVGQGRSSNQPQHF	TGTGCCAGCGATGGAGTAGGACAGGGAAGAAGTAGCAATCAGCCCCAGCATTTT
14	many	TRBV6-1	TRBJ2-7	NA	CASSEAHRSYEQYF	TGTGCCAGCAGTGAAGCGCACAGGTCCTACGAGCAGTACTTC
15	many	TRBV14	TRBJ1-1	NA	CASSQVLGSGTEAFF	TGTGCCAGCAGCCAAGTGTTGGGTAGCGGCACTGAAGCTTTCTTT
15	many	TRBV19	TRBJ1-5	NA	CASSPILWEGQPQHF	TGTGCCAGTAGTCCTATTCTTTGGGAGGGGCAGCCCCAGCATTTT
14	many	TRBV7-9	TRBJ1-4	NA	CASSLRGTNEKLFF	TGTGCCAGCAGCTTAAGGGGAACTAATGAAAAACTGTTTTTT
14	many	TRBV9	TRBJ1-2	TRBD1	CASSVQGAGYGYTF	TGTGCCAGCAGCGTACAGGGGGCTGGCTATGGCTACACCTTC
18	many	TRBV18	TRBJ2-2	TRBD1	CASSPPLIGQGKAGELFF	TGTGCCAGCTCACCACCCCTTATAGGACAGGGAAAAGCCGGGGAGCTGTTTTTT
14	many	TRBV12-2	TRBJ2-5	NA	CASRLAGSQETQYF	TGTGCAAGTCGCTTAGCAGGGAGCCAAGAGACCCAGTACTTC
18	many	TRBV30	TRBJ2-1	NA	CAWNGGGPGGSSYNEQFF	TGTGCCTGGAATGGGGGAGGACCTGGTGGGAGCTCCTACAATGAGCAGTTCTTC
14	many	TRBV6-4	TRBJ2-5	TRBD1	CASSDSGQQETQYF	TGTGCCAGCAGTGACTCGGGACAGCAAGAGACCCAGTACTTC
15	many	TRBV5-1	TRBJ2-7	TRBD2	CASSPTGTSGVEQYF	TGCGCCAGCAGCCCGACCGGGACTAGCGGGGTCGAGCAGTACTTC
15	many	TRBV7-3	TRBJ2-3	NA	CASSLTPVGTDTQYF	TGTGCCAGCAGCTTAACGCCGGTCGGCACAGATACGCAGTATTTT
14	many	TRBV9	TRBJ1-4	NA	CASSERRGGEKLFF	TGTGCCAGCAGCGAGCGAAGGGGAGGGGAAAAACTGTTTTTT
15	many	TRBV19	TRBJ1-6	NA	CASSIVRGSNSPLHF	TGTGCCAGTAGTATAGTTAGGGGCTCTAATTCACCCCTCCACTTT
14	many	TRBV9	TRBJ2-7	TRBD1	CASSVEGQSSEQYF	TGTGCCAGCAGCGTAGAGGGACAGTCCTCCGAGCAGTACTTC
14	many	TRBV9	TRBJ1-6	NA	CASSVRLRNSPLHF	TGTGCCAGCAGCGTAAGACTGCGAAATTCACCCCTCCACTTT
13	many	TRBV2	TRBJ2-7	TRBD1	CAGNPGQFYEQYF	TGTGCCGGCAACCCGGGACAGTTCTACGAGCAGTACTTC
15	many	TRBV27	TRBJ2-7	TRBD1	CASSPWTGNSYEQYF	TGTGCCAGCAGTCCCTGGACAGGGAACTCCTACGAGCAGTACTTC
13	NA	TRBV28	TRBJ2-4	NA	CASSLIGRNIQYF	TGTGCCAGCAGTTTAATTGGCAGAAACATTCAGTACTTC
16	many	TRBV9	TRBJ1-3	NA	CASSVLGSGTGNTIYF	TGTGCCAGCAGCGTACTCGGTTCGGGAACTGGAAACACCATATATTTT
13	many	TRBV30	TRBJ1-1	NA	CAWGRRRNTEAFF	TGTGCCTGGGGGAGACGGAGGAACACTGAAGCTTTCTTT
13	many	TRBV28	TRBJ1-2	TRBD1	CASSLAGGLSYTF	TGTGCCAGCAGTTTAGCAGGGGGTCTAAGCTACACCTTC
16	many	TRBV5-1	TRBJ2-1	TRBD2	CASSSRLAGGYNEQFF	TGCGCCAGCAGCTCGCGGCTAGCGGGAGGTTACAATGAGCAGTTCTTC
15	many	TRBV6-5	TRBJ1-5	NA	CASSYSRQSNQPQHF	TGTGCCAGCAGTTACTCTCGACAGTCCAATCAGCCCCAGCATTTT
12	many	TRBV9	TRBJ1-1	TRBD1	CASSEGDREAFF	TGTGCCAGCAGCGAGGGGGACAGAGAAGCTTTCTTT
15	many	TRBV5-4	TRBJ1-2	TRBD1	CASSLVRGGAYGYTF	TGTGCCAGCAGCTTGGTTAGAGGGGGCGCGTATGGCTACACCTTC
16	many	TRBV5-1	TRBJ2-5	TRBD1	CASSIRTGNIQETQYF	TGCGCCAGCAGCATCCGGACAGGGAATATCCAAGAGACCCAGTACTTC
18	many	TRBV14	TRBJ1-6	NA	CASSQNTVGGGANSPLHF	TGTGCCAGCAGCCAGAATACTGTGGGGGGGGGAGCTAATTCACCCCTCCACTTT